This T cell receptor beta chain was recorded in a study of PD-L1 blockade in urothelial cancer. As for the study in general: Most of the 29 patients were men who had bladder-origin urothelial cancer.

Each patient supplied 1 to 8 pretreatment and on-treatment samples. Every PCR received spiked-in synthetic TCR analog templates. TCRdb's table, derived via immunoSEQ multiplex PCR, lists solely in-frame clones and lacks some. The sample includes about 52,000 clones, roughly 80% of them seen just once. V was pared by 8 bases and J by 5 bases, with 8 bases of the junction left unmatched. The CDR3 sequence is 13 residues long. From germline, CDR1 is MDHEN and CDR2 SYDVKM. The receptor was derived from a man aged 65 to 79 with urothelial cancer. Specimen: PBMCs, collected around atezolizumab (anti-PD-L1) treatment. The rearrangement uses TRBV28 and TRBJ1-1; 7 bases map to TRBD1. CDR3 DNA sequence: TGTGCCAGCTGTCAGGGGGGTCGTACTGAAGCTTTCTTT. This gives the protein CASCQGGRTEAFF.